A single sample gave rise to the 14 T cell receptor beta chains below, sequenced in a study of radiation and T cells in renal cell carcinoma. The time point: blood 4 weeks post-SBRT, at nephrectomy. Treatment denoted: 15 Gy SBRT to primary tumor, nephrectomy 4 weeks later. The repertoire was sequenced with immunoSEQ multiplex PCR; TCRdb's copy has only in-frame clones and lacks some. The sample includes roughly 170,000 clones, about 87% of them seen just once. The specimen comprised blood, sampled from a patient whose treatment included radiotherapy and nephrectomy. The receptors stem from a woman between 45 and 65 years old with renal cell carcinoma.

The V and J genes are TRBV5-6 and TRBJ2-1; 10 nucleotides agree with TRBD2. The CDR3 sequence is 19 residues long. The V and J ends lost 2 bases and 2 bases, in that order; junction bases with no gene match: 13. The germline CDR1 and CDR2 sequences are SGHDT and YYEEEE. The CDR3 loop is CASSFPLNFGLAAYNEQFF. The CDR3 DNA reads as TGTGCCAGCAGCTTTCCCCTCAATTTCGGACTAGCGGCCTACAATGAGCAGTTCTTC.

This clone was counted a single time. V is TRBV19 and J is TRBJ1-5, with TRBD1 matching 7 bases. The CDR3 consists of 14 residues. The V gene end was trimmed by 5 bases and the J gene end by 0 bases; junction bases not matched to a gene: 1. Germline V gene lookup returns CDR1 LNHDA and CDR2 SQIVND (reference sequence). Written as DNA, the CDR3 is TGTGCCAGTAGTGGGACAGTTAGCAATCAGCCCCAGCATTTT. Residues: CASSGTVSNQPQHF.

This clone occurred a few times. The chain couples TRBV13 to TRBJ1-4, with TRBD1 matching over 7 bases. The CDR3 is made up of 14 amino acids. CDR1 PRHDT and CDR2 FYEKMQ come from the germline V gene (reference sequence). V trimming: 3 bases; J trimming: 4 bases; junction bases outside the gene matches: 2. The CDR3 sequence is CASSFQGVNEKLFF. For the CDR3, the DNA is TGTGCCAGCAGCTTCCAGGGGGTTAATGAAAAACTGTTTTTT.

The CDR3 sequence is CASSFLLTGTGNTGELFF. The CDR3 DNA reads as TGTGCCAGCAGCTTCCTACTCACCGGGACAGGGAACACCGGGGAGCTGTTTTTT. The chain combines TRBV13 with TRBJ2-2; 8 bases align to TRBD1. This CDR3 contains 18 residues. Germline V CDR1 and CDR2: PRHDT, FYEKMQ (reference sequence). V trimming: 3 bases; J trimming: 1 base; junction bases outside the gene matches: 10. The full variable domain, its missing parts supplied by reference TRBV13 and TRBJ2-2, is AAGVIQSPRHLIKEKRETATLKCYPIPRHDTVYWYQQGPGQDPQFLISFYEKMQSDKGSIPDRFSAQQFSDYHSELNMSSLELGDSALYFCASSFLLTGTGNTGELFFGEGSRLTVL.

This sequence joins TRBV14 and TRBJ1-6; the D is unclear. Deletions cut 2 bases from V and 9 bases from J, with 8 bases between. Germline V gene lookup returns CDR1 SGHDN and CDR2 FVKESK. The CDR3 contains 13 residues. Here the CDR3 reads CASSQIRSSPLHF. The DNA of the CDR3 is TGTGCCAGCAGCCAAATTAGAAGTTCACCCCTCCACTTT.

This chain links TRBV5-4 with TRBJ2-5; possibly TRBD1 for D (6 bases). V lost 4 bases and J 4 bases, leaving 17 bases between the germline ends. Per germline, CDR1 SGHNT and CDR2 YYREEE (reference sequence). The CDR3 consists of 15 residues. CDR3 in DNA: TGTGCCAGCAGCCGAAACAGGGTCTCAGGAGAGACCCAGTACTTC. This sequence encodes CASSRNRVSGETQYF.

J is TRBJ2-7 and V is TRBV11-2; D not resolved. Trimming cost V 2 bases and J 8 bases, with 10 bases left between them. The CDR3 is made up of 12 amino acids. The germline V gene encodes CDR1 SGHAT and CDR2 FQNNGV. This CDR3 is CASSLPPGQQYF. In DNA, the CDR3 is TGTGCCAGCAGCTTACCCCCGGGTCAGCAGTACTTC.

The chain employs TRBV18 and TRBJ1-1; D perhaps matches TRBD1 (6 bases). The CDR3 spans 13 residues. The V gene lost 6 bases and the J gene lost 4 bases, with 12 bases spanning the gap. In germline, CDR1 is KGHSH, CDR2 LQKENI. The CDR3 coding sequence is TGTGCCAGCTCCTACACAGGGTCCACTGAAGCTTTCTTT. This codes for CASSYTGSTEAFF.

The chain combines TRBV10-1 with TRBJ2-3, with D perhaps TRBD1 or TRBD2 (6 bases each). The V and J ends lost 6 bases and 4 bases respectively, with 14 bases between them. The CDR3 has 14 residues. CDR1 and CDR2 from the germline V gene are WNHNN and SYGVQD (reference sequence). The CDR3 coding sequence is TGCGCCAGCAGCCTCGGGGGCCCTCCAGATACGCAGTATTTT. This encodes CASSLGGPPDTQYF.

J is TRBJ1-6 and V is TRBV9; perhaps TRBD1 as D (5 bases). From germline, CDR1 is SGDLS and CDR2 YYNGEE. This CDR3 region has 15 residues. The V end was cut by 4 bases, the J end by 7 bases, with 15 bases between. The CDR3 sequence: CASSSGPTGNSPLHF. Here the CDR3 DNA reads TGTGCCAGCAGCTCCGGTCCCACAGGAAATTCACCCCTCCACTTT.

The V and J genes are TRBV19 and TRBJ1-2; D not resolved. In germline, CDR1 is LNHDA, CDR2 SQIVND (reference sequence). The CDR3 is 14 amino acids. V shed 2 bases and J shed 2 bases, with 9 bases lying between them. DNA of the CDR3: TGTGCCAGTAGTATAAGTACTACCAACTATGGCTACACCTTC. Its translation is CASSISTTNYGYTF.

The chain links TRBV11-3 to TRBJ2-6; the D is unclear. The CDR3 is 15 amino acids. Germline V lookup: CDR1 SGHNT, CDR2 YENEEA. The V end was cut by 1 base, the J end by 0 bases, with 4 bases between. CDR3 loop: CASSLGHSGANVLTF. CDR3 nucleotides: TGTGCCAGCAGCTTAGGACACTCTGGGGCCAACGTCCTGACTTTC.

This chain connects TRBV4-1 to TRBJ2-4; 7 bases are a match to TRBD2. This CDR3 is 15 amino acids long. V lost 0 bases to trimming and J lost 10 bases; unmatched junction nucleotides: 9. CDR1 MGHRA and CDR2 YSYEKL come from the germline V gene. CDR3 bases: TGCGCCAGCAGCCAAGATGGGGGGGAAACATCTATTCAGTACTTC. It specifies CASSQDGGETSIQYF.

The V and J genes are TRBV19 and TRBJ2-1, with D possibly being TRBD1 (6 bases). CDR3 size: 14 residues. From germline, CDR1 is LNHDA and CDR2 SQIVND (reference sequence). V gave up 5 bases and J gave up 5 bases, with 13 bases separating them. CDR3 DNA sequence: TGTGCCAGTAGTCCCGGGACATATCACAATGAGCAGTTCTTC. Translating gives CASSPGTYHNEQFF.